What follows describes a single TCR beta chain. Its target is unknown. After constant-region reverse-primer amplification, full-length variable regions underwent semi-nested PCR with Nested Universal Primer A. MiXCR, run by TCRdb on the 5' RACE reads, gives a single entry per CDR3 protein. The table lists about 43,000 distinct CDR3 sequences, 20% to 25% of them singletons. Tregs were sorted as CD4+CD25+CD127-/low cells. Whole-study findings and limits: The larger-cohort validation was restricted to a single TCR beta V-J rearrangement rather than whole repertoires. Tumor Tregs overlapped most with tumor, then blood, naive CD4+ cells.

The CDR3 has 17 amino acids. Trimming removed 3 bases from V and 4 bases from J; junction bases left unmatched: 6. Germline values: CDR1 SGDLS, CDR2 YYNGEE. V is TRBV9 and J is TRBJ2-2, with 13 nucleotides matching TRBD2. The sequenced material came from Tregs sorted from a lymph node. The receptor was isolated from a female donor with breast cancer. The DNA of the CDR3 is TGTGCCAGCAGCGGCGGACTAGCGGGGGCGGTCACCGGGGAGCTGTTTTTT. Amino acid sequence: CASSGGLAGAVTGELFF.